The sequence of this T cell receptor beta chain was determined in a study of shared clonotypes between healthy human individuals (dated by TCRdb to between 2020 and 2021). With regard to the full study: Two women and a few men aged 18 to 49 years were included in the cohort. To estimate repertoire size and how much clonotype sharing occurs between individuals, the study deeply sequenced the blood TCR repertoires of about five healthy adults. Libraries were prepared and TCR repertoires were sequenced by different laboratories using diverse techniques, in order to increase sequencing depth and limit assay-specific biases. Per donor, leukapheresis produced somewhere between about 0.94 and 9.5 billion PBMCs.

General study outcomes and caveats: Sampling was limited to blood, and TCR repertoires in tissue likely differ from TCR repertoires in blood. The small number of donors limited the genetic and exposure-history diversity represented. Pairwise subsampling led to the expectation that sequencing depth would affect the degree of clonotype sharing among donors.

Sequences SGHVT (CDR1) and SQSDAQ (CDR2) are obtained from the germline V gene. The V and J ends are trimmed by 5 bases and 6 bases, leaving 11 bases between them. Reading from cysteine to phenylalanine, the CDR3 counts 13 amino acids. Of all the DNA, just the CDR3 is kept, 39 bases in frame from base 1. Healthy HIV-negative adults with no recently reported acute infections or vaccinations were included as donors. Every donor was a Caucasian adult living in Nashville, Tennessee, USA. For unsorted samples, 96 million or so PBMCs were counted, and genomic DNA was extracted using the QIAamp DNA Blood Mini kit. Blood was collected by leukapheresis, and PBMCs were isolated by Ficoll-Histopaque density gradient centrifugation and then cryopreserved in liquid nitrogen vapor phase. This clone was picked up a small number of times. Its antigen has not been determined. The input lacks base qualities; no much larger clone sits a single base away.

Using the deep immunoSEQ assay, multiplex PCR amplified TCR CDR3 regions from genomic DNA. Extracted genomic DNA from each cell subset was distributed evenly across all wells of several immunoSEQ 96-well plates, and each plate was treated as a replicate. For unsorted PBMC, 300 ng of genomic DNA, equivalent to around 30,000 T cell genomes, went into each replicate PCR. Unsorted PBMC genomic DNA was sequenced across ten immunoSEQ deep assay plates. Purified libraries were quantified with a Qubit 3.0 fluorometer, sized on a Bioanalyzer 2100, and re-quantified with the KAPA Library Quantification kit. A separate single-read 150-cycle Illumina NextSeq 550 flow cell was used to sequence each immunoSEQ 96-well plate. Per the authors' processing: Because only junctional sequences without quality scores were contained in the immunoSEQ output, filtering matching that applied to full-length reads could not be performed. To assign V/J genes and CDR3, sequences were annotated against IMGT germline references using PyIR, a Python wrapper for IgBLAST v1.9. Reads with weak V/J assignments (E-value above 1e-6), missing CDR3, stop codons, out-of-frame junctions, or ambiguous translated residues were removed. V3J clonotypes were defined as sequences sharing an identical inferred V gene, J gene, and CDR3 amino acid sequence. Percentage overlap between repertoires was calculated by dividing the number of shared unique clonotypes by the size of the smaller repertoire. RTK rarefaction, the Chao1 estimator, and Recon v2.1 estimates of unobserved clonotypes were used to assess repertoire richness. The source is immuneACCESS, and TCRdb retained only in-frame sequences with V and J called. Part of the clones is not carried over; for the studies checked, unresolved V genes explain less than half of this, and the remainder is unexplained. For V, J and clone size, that table is used; D and trimming come from the DNA. In all, the sample holds more than 400,000 clones, and about 72% of those were seen once. The ten largest account for around 11% of the sample.

Sequenced sample: PBMCs. This receptor was identified in a woman aged 35 to 49 in good health. Some clones in this sample may be carry-over from other donors' samples. The rearrangement joined TRBV7-4 to TRBJ1-5, and possibly TRBD1, on 6 matching bases. The CDR3: CASSEEGGQPQHF. The DNA is TGTGCCAGCAGCGAAGAGGGGGGTCAGCCCCAGCATTTT.